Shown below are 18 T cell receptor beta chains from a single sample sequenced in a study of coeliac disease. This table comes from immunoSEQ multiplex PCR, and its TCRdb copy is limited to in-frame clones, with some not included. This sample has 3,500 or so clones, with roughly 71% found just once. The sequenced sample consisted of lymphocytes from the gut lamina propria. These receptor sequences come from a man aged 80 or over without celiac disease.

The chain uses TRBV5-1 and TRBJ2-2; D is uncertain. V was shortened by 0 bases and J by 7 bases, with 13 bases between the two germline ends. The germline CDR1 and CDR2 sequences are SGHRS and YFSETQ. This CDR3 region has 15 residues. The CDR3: CASSLAAGSGGELFF. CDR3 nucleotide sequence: TGCGCCAGCAGCTTGGCAGCAGGCTCCGGCGGGGAGCTGTTTTTT. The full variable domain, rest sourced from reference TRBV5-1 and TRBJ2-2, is KAGVTQTPRYLIKTRGQQVTLSCSPISGHRSVSWYQQTPGQGLQFLFEYFSETQRNKGNFPGRFSGRQFSNSRSEMNVSTLELGDSALYLCASSLAAGSGGELFFGEGSRLTVL.

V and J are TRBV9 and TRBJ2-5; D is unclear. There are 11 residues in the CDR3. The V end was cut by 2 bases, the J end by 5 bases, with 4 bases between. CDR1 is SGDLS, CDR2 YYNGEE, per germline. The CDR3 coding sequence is TGTGCCAGCAGCGTTACTGAGACCCAGTACTTC. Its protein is CASSVTETQYF.

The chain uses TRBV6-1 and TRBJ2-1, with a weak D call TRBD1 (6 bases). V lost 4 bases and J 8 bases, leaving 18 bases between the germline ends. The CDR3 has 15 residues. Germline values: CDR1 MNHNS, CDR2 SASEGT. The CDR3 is CASSVVRGNGDEQFF. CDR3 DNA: TGTGCCAGCAGTGTTGTGAGGGGGAACGGCGATGAGCAGTTCTTC.

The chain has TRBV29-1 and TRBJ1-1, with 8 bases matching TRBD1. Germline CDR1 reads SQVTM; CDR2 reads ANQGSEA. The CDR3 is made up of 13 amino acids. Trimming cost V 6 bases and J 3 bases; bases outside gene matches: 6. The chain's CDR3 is CSVGDRWDTEAFF. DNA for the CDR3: TGCAGCGTGGGGGACAGGTGGGACACTGAAGCTTTCTTT.

CDR3 sequence reads: CASSMSNQETQYF. As DNA, the CDR3 is TGTGCCAGTAGTATGTCAAATCAAGAGACCCAGTACTTC. The chain couples TRBV19 to TRBJ2-5; D gene uncertain. The CDR3 runs to 13 residues. Germline V gives CDR1 LNHDA, CDR2 SQIVND (reference sequence). The V end lost 3 bases, the J end lost 2 bases, and 7 bases lay between the germline ends.

The DNA of the CDR3 is TGTGCCAGCAGCGCGACTAGCGGGAGAAACACCGGGGAGCTGTTTTTT. Translation: CASSATSGRNTGELFF. The chain links TRBV7-8 to TRBJ2-2; TRBD2 matches 12 bases. Germline CDR1 is SGHVS and CDR2 is FQNEAQ. This CDR3 is built from 16 residues. Trimming at V came to 5 bases and at J to 2 bases, leaving 3 bases not matched to a gene.

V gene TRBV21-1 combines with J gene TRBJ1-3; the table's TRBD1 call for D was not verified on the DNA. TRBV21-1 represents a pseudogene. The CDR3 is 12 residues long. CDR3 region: CASGQTGNTIYF. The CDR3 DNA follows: TGTGCCAGCGGGCAGACTGGAAACACCATATATTTT.

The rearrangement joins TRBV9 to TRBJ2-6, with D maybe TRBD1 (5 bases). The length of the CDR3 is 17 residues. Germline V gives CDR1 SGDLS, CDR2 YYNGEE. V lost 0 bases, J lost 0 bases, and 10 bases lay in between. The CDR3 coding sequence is TGTGCCAGCAGCGTAGTTCAGGGAAGCTCTGGGGCCAACGTCCTGACTTTC. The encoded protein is CASSVVQGSSGANVLTF.

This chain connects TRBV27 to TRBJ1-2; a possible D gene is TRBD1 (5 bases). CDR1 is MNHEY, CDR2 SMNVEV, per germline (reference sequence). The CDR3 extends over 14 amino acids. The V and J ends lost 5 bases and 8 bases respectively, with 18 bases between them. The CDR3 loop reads CASSRLQGAGGYTF. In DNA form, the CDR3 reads TGTGCCAGCAGTCGACTCCAGGGTGCGGGAGGCTACACCTTC.

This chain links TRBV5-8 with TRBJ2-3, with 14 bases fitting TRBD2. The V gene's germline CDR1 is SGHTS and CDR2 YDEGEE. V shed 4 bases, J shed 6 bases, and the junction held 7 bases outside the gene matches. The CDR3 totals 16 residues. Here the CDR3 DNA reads TGTGCCAGCAGCCCCAGGACTAGCGGGGGGTTGGATACGCAGTATTTT. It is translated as CASSPRTSGGLDTQYF.

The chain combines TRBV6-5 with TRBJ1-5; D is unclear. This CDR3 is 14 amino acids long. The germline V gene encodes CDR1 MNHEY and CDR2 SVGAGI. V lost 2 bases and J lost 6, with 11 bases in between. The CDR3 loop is CASSYGPPGQPQHF. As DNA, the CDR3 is TGTGCCAGCAGTTACGGTCCCCCGGGTCAGCCCCAGCATTTT.

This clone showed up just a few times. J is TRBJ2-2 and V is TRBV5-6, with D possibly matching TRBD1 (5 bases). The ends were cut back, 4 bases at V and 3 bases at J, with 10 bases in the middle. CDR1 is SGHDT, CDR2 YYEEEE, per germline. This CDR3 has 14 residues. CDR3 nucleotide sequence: TGTGCCAGCAGCCTTCTAGGGGACACCGGGGAGCTGTTTTTT. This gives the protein CASSLLGDTGELFF. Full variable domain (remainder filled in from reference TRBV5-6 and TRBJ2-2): DAGVTQSPTHLIKTRGQQVTLRCSPKSGHDTVSWYQQALGQGPQFIFQYYEEEERQRGNFPDRFSGHQFPNYSSELNVNALLLGDSALYLCASSLLGDTGELFFGEGSRLTVL.

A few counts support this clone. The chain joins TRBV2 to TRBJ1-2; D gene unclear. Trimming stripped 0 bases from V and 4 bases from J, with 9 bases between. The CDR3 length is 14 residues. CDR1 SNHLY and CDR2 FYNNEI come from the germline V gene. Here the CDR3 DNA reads TGTGCCAGCAGTGAAGCCGAGTCCTTCTATGGCTACACCTTC. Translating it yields CASSEAESFYGYTF.

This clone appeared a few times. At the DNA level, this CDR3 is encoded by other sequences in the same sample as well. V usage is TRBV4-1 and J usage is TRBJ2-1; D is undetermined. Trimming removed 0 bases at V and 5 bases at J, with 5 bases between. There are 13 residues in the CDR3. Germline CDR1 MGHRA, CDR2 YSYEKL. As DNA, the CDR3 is TGCGCCAGCAGCCAAGATAAAAACAATGAGCAGTTCTTC. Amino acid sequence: CASSQDKNNEQFF.

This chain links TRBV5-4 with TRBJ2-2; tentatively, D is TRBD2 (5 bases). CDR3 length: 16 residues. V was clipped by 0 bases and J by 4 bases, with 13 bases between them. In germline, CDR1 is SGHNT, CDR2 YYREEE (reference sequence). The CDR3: CASSLASGVSTGELFF. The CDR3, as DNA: TGTGCCAGCAGCTTGGCTTCCGGGGTCAGCACCGGGGAGCTGTTTTTT.

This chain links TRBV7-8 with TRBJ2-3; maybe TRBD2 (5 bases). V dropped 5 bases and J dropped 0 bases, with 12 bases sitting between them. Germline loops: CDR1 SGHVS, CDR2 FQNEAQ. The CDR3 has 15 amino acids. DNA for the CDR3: TGTGCCAGCAGCCAGAGAGCGGTGAGCACAGATACGCAGTATTTT. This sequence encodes CASSQRAVSTDTQYF.

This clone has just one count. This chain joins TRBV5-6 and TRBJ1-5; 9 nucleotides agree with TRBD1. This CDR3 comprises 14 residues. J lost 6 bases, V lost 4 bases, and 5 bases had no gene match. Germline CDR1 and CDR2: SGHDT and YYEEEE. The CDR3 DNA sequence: TGTGCCAGCAGCCCCAAGACAGGGGGTCAGCCCCAGCATTTT. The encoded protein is CASSPKTGGQPQHF.

In DNA form, the CDR3 reads TGTGCCAGCAGCAGGGACACCGACACCGGGGAGCTGTTTTTT. It yields the protein CASSRDTDTGELFF. The genes are TRBV7-3 and TRBJ2-2; D is perhaps TRBD1 (6 bases). Germline loops: CDR1 SGHTA, CDR2 FQGTGA. V was trimmed by 5 bases and J by 3 bases, leaving 10 bases between them. This CDR3 is 14 amino acids long.